This entry features one T cell receptor (beta chain) sequence. The data were taken from a study of blood T cell repertoires in COVID-19. Study-wide context: Material from acute and convalescent COVID-19 was sourced from the United States, Italy and Spain. PBMCs, B-cell-depleted T cells, or T cells were the source of the cDNA or gDNA that made up the material.

CDR3 length equals 17 residues. V lost 0 bases and J lost 6; bases outside the gene matches: 8. Germline CDR1 reads SGHVS; CDR2 reads FQNEAQ. Original processing notes: Amplification from reference gene primers served as the basis for estimated nucleated cell counts. Only in-frame clones appear in the TCRdb table, and some are missing; sequencing was by immunoSEQ multiplex PCR. V, J and clone size were drawn from that table, and D and trimming were deduced from the DNA. The data contain about 200,000 clones, 60% to 85% of them singletons. The sequencing sample was made of peripheral blood. The chain is built from TRBV7-8 and TRBJ2-7; TRBD2 agrees at 13 bases. This receptor was identified in a woman in her seventies with acute or convalescent COVID-19. Written as DNA, the CDR3 is TGTGCCAGCAGCTTAGCGTCCGGGACTAGCGGGACGTTCGAGCAGTACTTC. Translating gives CASSLASGTSGTFEQYF. Full variable domain (rest looked up from reference TRBV7-8 and TRBJ2-7): GAGVSQSPRYKVAKRGQDVALRCDPISGHVSLFWYQQALGQGPEFLTYFQNEAQLDKSGLPSDRFFAERPEGSVSTLKIQRTQQEDSAVYLCASSLASGTSGTFEQYFGPGTRLTVT.